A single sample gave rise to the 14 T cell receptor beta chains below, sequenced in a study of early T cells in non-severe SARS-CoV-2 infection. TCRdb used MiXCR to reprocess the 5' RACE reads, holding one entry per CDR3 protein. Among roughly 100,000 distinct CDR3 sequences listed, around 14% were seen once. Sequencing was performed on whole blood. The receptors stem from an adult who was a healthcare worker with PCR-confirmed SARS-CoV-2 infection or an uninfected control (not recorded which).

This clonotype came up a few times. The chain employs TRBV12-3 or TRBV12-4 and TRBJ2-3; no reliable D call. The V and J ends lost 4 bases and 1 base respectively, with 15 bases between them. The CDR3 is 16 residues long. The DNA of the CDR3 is TGTGCCAGCAGTTCCCCGGTCCTAAGGGGCACAGATACGCAGTATTTT. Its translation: CASSSPVLRGTDTQYF.

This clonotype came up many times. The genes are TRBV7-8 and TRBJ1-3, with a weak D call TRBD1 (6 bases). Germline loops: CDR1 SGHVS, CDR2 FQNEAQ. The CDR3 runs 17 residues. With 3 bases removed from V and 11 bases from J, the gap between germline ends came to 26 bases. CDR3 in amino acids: CASSFQGRGKPTYAIYF. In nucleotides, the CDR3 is TGTGCCAGCAGCTTCCAGGGGCGAGGCAAACCCACGTACGCCATATATTTT.

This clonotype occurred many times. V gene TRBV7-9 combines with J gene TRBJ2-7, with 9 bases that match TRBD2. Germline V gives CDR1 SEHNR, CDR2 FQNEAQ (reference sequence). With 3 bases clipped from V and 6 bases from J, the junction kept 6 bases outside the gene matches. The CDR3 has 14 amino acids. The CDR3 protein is CASSFSGSRGEQYF. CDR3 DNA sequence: TGTGCCAGCAGCTTTAGCGGGAGTAGAGGCGAGCAGTACTTC. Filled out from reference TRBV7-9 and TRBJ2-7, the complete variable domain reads DTGVSQNPRHKITKRGQNVTFRCDPISEHNRLYWYRQTLGQGPEFLTYFQNEAQLEKSRLLSDRFSAERPKGSFSTLEIQRTEQGDSAMYLCASSFSGSRGEQYFGPGTRLTVT.

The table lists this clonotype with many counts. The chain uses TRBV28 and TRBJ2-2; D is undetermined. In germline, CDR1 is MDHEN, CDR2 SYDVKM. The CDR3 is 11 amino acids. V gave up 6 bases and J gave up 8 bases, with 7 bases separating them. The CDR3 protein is CASSPSGELFF. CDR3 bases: TGTGCCAGCAGCCCCTCTGGGGAGCTGTTTTTT.

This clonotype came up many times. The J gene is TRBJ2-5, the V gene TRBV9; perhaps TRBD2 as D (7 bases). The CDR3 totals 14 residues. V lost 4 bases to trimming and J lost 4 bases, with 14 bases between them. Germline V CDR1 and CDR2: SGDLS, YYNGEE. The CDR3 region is CASSLGGRVETQYF. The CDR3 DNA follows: TGTGCCAGCAGCTTGGGGGGGCGCGTAGAGACCCAGTACTTC.

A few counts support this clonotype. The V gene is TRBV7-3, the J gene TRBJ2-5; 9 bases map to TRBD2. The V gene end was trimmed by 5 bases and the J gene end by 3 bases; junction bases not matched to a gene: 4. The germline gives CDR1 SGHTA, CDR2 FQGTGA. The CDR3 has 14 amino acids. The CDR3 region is CASSPGLAKETQYF. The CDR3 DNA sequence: TGTGCCAGCAGCCCGGGACTAGCAAAAGAGACCCAGTACTTC.

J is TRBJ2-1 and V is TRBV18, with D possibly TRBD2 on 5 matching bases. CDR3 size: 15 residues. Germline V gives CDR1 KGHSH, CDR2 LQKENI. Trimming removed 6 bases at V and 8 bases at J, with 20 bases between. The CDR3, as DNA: TGTGCCAGCTCGCTTAATTTAGCGAATATGGATGAGCAGTTCTTC. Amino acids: CASSLNLANMDEQFF. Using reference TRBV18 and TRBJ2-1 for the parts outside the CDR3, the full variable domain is NAGVMQNPRHLVRRRGQEARLRCSPMKGHSHVYWYRQLPEEGLKFMVYLQKENIIDESGMPKERFSAEFPKEGPSILRIQQVVRGDSAAYFCASSLNLANMDEQFFGPGTRLTVL.

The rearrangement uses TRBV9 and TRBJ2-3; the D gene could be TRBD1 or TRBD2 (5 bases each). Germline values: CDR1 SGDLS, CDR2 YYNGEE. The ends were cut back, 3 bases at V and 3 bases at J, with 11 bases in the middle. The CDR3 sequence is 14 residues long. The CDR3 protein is CASSERDQTDTQYF. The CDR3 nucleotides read TGTGCCAGCAGCGAAAGGGACCAAACAGATACGCAGTATTTT.

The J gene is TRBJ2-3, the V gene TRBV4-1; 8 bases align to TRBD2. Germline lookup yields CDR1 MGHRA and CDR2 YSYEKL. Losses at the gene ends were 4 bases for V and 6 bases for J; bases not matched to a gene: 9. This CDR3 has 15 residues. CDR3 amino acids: CASSLGLAGRDTQYF. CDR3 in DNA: TGCGCCAGCAGCCTCGGACTAGCTGGGAGGGATACGCAGTATTTT.

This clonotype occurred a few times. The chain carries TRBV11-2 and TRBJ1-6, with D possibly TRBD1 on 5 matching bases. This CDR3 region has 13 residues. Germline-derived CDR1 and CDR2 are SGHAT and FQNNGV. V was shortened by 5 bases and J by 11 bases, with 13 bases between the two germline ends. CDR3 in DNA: TGTGCCAGCAGCCCCAGACAGAGGACACCCCTCCACTTT. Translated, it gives CASSPRQRTPLHF.

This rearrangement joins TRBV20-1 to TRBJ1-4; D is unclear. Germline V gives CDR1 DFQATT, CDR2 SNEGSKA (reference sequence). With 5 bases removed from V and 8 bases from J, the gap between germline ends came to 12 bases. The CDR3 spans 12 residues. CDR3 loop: CSAGRSHEKLFF. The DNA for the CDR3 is TGCAGTGCTGGCAGATCCCACGAAAAACTGTTTTTT.

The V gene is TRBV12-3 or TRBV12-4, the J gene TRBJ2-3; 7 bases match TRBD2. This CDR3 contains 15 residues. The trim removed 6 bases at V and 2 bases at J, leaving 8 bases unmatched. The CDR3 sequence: CASRPRRENTDTQYF. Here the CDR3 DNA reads TGTGCCAGCAGGCCCAGGCGGGAGAACACAGATACGCAGTATTTT.

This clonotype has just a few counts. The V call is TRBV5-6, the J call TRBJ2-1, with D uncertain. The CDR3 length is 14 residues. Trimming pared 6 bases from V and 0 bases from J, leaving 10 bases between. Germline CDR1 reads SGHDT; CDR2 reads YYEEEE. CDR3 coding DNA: TGTGCCAGCAACCGGGTCAGCTCCTACAATGAGCAGTTCTTC. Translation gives CASNRVSSYNEQFF.

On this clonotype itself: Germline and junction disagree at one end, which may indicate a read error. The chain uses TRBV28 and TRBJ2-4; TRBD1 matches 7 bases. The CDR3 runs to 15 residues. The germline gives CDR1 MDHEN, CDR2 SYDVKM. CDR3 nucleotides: TGTGCCAGCTGTTTCCAGGGGGTGGGCAAAAACATTCAGTACTTC. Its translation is CASCFQGVGKNIQYF. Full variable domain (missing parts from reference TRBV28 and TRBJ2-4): DVKVTQSSRYLVKRTGEKVFLECVQDMDHENMFWYRQDPGLGLRLIYFSYDVKMKEKGDIPEGYSVSREKKERFSLILESASTNQTSMYLCASCFQGVGKNIQYFGAGTRLSVL.